This TCR beta chain was recorded in a study of cytomegalovirus exposure and HLA in healthy donors. Background on the study: Previous work identified 120 million or so unique TCR beta sequences from 150 million to 200 million T cells. Inside one of the first data releases sat around 77 million unique TCRs taken from HLA-typed donors.

The CDR3 contains 13 residues. Germline loops: CDR1 SNHLY, CDR2 FYNNEI. V was shortened by 6 bases and J by 1 base, with 9 bases between the two germline ends. It was with 60 Vbeta and 13 Jbeta primers that the PCR ran. Assay: immunoSEQ multiplex PCR; the TCRdb copy retains only in-frame clones and omits some. The sample shows about 130,000 clones, about 73% of them seen only once. General study findings and limits: A later analysis reportedly found fewer N-insertions in an Asian-associated ancestry cluster than the roughly 670-donor mean. Some V segments, including TRBV6-2 and TRBV6-3, were excluded as indistinguishable.

Of note for this clone: Its antigen is not identified.

The sequence derives from a human donor in good health. This chain links TRBV2 with TRBJ1-2, with D hard to call. The sample comprised PBMCs. CDR3 region: CASREEGNYGYTF. As DNA, the CDR3 is TGTGCCAGCAGAGAGGAGGGTAACTATGGCTACACCTTC.